This T cell receptor beta chain appears in the sequencing data of a study of blood T cell repertoires in COVID-19. CDR1 is LNHDA, CDR2 SQIVND, per germline (reference sequence). With 0 bases removed from V and 7 bases from J, the gap between germline ends came to 18 bases. This CDR3 has 16 amino acids. The table came from immunoSEQ multiplex PCR; TCRdb's copy has only in-frame clones and leaves some out. Among under 95,000 clones listed, roughly 78% were seen once. The TCR was taken from a woman older than 75 with acute or convalescent COVID-19. Sample: peripheral blood. V and J are TRBV19 and TRBJ1-2; no firm D call. CDR3 in DNA: TGTGCCAGTAGTATAGATGAGCTTGGAGGGTCCTCTGGCTACACCTTC. Amino acids: CASSIDELGGSSGYTF.